This TCR beta chain originates from a study of T cell clonality in common variable immunodeficiency (dated by TCRdb to the mid-2010s). This clone has at least ten counts. Its target antigen remains unknown. Read data end 3 residues before the CDR3 end; the end is taken from the germline J gene. Equivalent amounts of genomic DNA from CVID and control samples were used as sequencing input. For every sample, a 60 bp segment covering the rearranged TCRbeta CDR3 region was amplified and then sequenced. The immunoSEQ assay, a bias-corrected multiplex PCR combined with high-throughput sequencing, was used to amplify TCRbeta. In the paper's pipeline: Each unique nucleotide sequence was treated as a clone and annotated with V, D and J genes, copy number and frequency. Sequences were labeled productive if in frame, and non-productive if out of frame or containing stop codons. As previously described, clonality was computed from Shannon's entropy. The predicted amino acid sequences of productive clones were used to derive the mean CDR3 Kyte-Doolittle hydropathy. The R hclust function was used to hierarchically cluster scaled V gene usage with Manhattan distance and complete linkage. Sharing of clones by CDR3 amino acid sequence was evaluated through resampling of 12 repertoires per group over 100 rounds. The repertoires were screened for some 70 published EBV-specific TCRbeta sequences and 245 published CMV-specific TCRbeta sequences. Two CVID samples yielding fewer than 10,000 sequences were excluded from analysis, leaving over 35 CVID repertoires. TCRdb provides this immuneACCESS table in a form limited to in-frame rearrangements. Some clones are lacking; in checked studies, under half of them reflect an unresolved V gene, and why the rest are absent is not known. The DNA gave D and trimming, while V, J and clone size come from that table. This sample is represented by around 34,000 clones, with no singletons among them. Of the sample, approximately 3% falls within the top ten clones.

Both CVID patients and healthy controls were predominantly of Caucasian heritage. From each donor, roughly 5 to 8.5 ml of heparinized peripheral whole blood was collected. Genomic DNA from adults with common variable immune deficiency (CVID) and from healthy adult controls was used to sequence TCRbeta CDR3 repertoires. The control group comprised some 22 healthy adult volunteers, roughly twelve female and approximately ten male, aged roughly 20 to 75 years with a mean age of around 37. To isolate peripheral blood mononuclear cells, diluted blood was subjected to density centrifugation over Hypaque 1077 or Ficoll-Paque. Unsorted mononuclear cells served as the source of genomic DNA, which was extracted either by Qiagen column purification or by a centrifugation-based method. The cysteine opens and the phenylalanine closes a CDR3 of 14 amino acids. The DNA covers only part of the CDR3, 33 bases in frame from base 1. In the germline V gene, CDR1 corresponds to KGHSH and CDR2 to LQKENI. The trim is 5 bases for V and 0 bases for J, with a gap of 11 bases between the germline ends.

Beyond this particular receptor, the publication reports: It was noted by the authors that sequencing of the repertoires of T cell subpopulations would be needed to clarify the cause of the increased clonality in CVID. Fewer TCRbeta clones were shared among CVID subjects than among healthy controls (p < 0.0001). Compared with healthy controls, CVID subjects showed increased TCRbeta clonality (t-test p = 0.018), a feature most characteristic of about a third of subjects. Differences among patients in the CVID cohort limited the correlations between repertoire features and clinical complications. Even though DNA input was the same, control samples had an average of around 82,000 unique sequences each, compared with 30,000 to 40,000 in CVID samples. CVID TCRbeta sequences were reported to have fewer deletions and N-nucleotide insertions and to lack highly modified clones with 13 or more V deletions.

This chain is built from TRBV18 and TRBJ2-7, with a weak D call of TRBD1 (5 bases match). The TCR comes from a person aged 18-70 years in good health. The sample consisted of peripheral blood mononuclear cells. CDR3 sequence: CASSIQESSYEQYF. The sequenced part of the CDR3 DNA is TGTGCCAGCTCAATACAGGAGAGCTCCTACGAG.